The following is a T cell receptor (beta chain) sequence with its context. The junction departs from germline at one end; a sequencing error may be responsible. This same CDR3 is encoded by further DNA sequences in the sample. Assay: immunoSEQ multiplex PCR; the TCRdb copy retains only in-frame clones and omits some. The data hold about 97,000 clones, with roughly 87% observed a single time. This specimen belongs to a study of identifying expanded T cells in peripheral blood. CDR1 and CDR2 from the germline V gene are SGHAT and FQNNGV. The CDR3 length is 15 residues. The J gene is TRBJ2-7, the V gene TRBV11-2, with D hard to call. This receptor was obtained from a person between 18 and 75 years old in good health. Sequencing input: blood. The CDR3 sequence is CASSQDLGSSYEQYF. CDR3 DNA sequence: TGCGCCAGCAGCCAAGATTTAGGTAGCTCCTACGAGCAGTACTTC.